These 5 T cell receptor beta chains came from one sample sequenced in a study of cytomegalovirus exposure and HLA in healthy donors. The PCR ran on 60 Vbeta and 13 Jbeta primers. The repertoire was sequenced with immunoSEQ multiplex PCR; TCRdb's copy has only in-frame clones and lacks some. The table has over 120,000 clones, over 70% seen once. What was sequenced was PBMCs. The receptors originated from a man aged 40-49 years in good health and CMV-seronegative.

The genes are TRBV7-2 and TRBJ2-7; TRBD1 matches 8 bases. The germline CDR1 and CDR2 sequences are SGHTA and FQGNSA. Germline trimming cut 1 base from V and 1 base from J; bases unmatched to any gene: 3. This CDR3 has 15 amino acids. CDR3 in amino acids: CASSLGGQVSYEQYF. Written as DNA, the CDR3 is TGTGCCAGCAGCTTAGGGGGACAGGTTTCCTACGAGCAGTACTTC.

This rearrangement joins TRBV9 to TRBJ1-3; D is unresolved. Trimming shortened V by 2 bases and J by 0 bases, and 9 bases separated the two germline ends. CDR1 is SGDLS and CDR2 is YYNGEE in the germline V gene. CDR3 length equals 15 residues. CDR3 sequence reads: CASSVAASSGNTIYF. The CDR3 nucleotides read TGTGCCAGCAGCGTGGCAGCGAGCTCTGGAAACACCATATATTTT.

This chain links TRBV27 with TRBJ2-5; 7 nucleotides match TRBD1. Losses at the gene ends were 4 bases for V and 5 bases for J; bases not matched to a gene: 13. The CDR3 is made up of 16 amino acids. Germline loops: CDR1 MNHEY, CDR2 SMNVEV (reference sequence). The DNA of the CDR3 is TGTGCCAGCAGTTCTTACGGGACAGCAACTCGGGAGACCCAGTACTTC. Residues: CASSSYGTATRETQYF.

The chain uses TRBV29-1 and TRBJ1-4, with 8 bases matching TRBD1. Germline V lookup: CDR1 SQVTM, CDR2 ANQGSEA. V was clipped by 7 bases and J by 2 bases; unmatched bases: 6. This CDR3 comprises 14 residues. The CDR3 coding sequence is TGCAGCGCACGAGGGGACAGGACTAATGAAAAACTGTTTTTT. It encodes CSARGDRTNEKLFF.

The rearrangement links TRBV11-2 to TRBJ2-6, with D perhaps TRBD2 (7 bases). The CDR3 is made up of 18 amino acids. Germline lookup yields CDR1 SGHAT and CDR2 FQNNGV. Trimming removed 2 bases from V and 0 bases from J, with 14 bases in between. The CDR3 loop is CASSLYVGGLSGANVLTF. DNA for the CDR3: TGTGCCAGCAGCTTATATGTGGGGGGGCTCTCTGGGGCCAACGTCCTGACTTTC.